The entry that follows covers one T cell receptor (beta chain) sequence. In the original processing: Amplification of reference gene primers provided the estimated nucleated cell counts. Only in-frame clones appear in the TCRdb table, and some are missing; sequencing was by immunoSEQ multiplex PCR. V and J calls and clone size are copied from that table; D and trimming were computed from the DNA. The top ten clones hold 0.6% to 0.9% of a sample with about 200,000 clones, 85% to 95% of them seen once. Germline V gene data show CDR1 as MNHEY and CDR2 as SVGAGI. This CDR3 spans 14 amino acids. Trimming removed 5 bases from V and 7 bases from J; junction bases left unmatched: 11. The entry originates in a study of blood T cell repertoires in COVID-19. Overall study: The study drew acute and convalescent COVID-19 samples from the United States, Italy and Spain. The analysed material was cDNA or gDNA that came from T cells, B-cell-depleted T cells, or PBMCs.

Seattle patients were enrolled during active infection and followed longitudinally. V usage is TRBV6-5 and J usage is TRBJ2-7; 7 positions agree with TRBD2. Sequenced material: peripheral blood. The origin of this receptor is a man aged 25-45 years with COVID-19, enrolled during active disease. Here the CDR3 reads CASSPEAGSREQYF. DNA of the CDR3: TGTGCCAGCAGTCCCGAAGCGGGGAGTCGTGAGCAGTACTTC.